In this sample, the clone carrying this T cell receptor (beta chain) turned up a few times. A universal primer site and UMIs were added as TCR cDNA was made by 5'RACE template switching. TCRdb used MiXCR to reprocess the 5' RACE reads, holding one entry per CDR3 protein. Of about 340,000 distinct CDR3 sequences listed, about 12% are singletons. This specimen comes from a study of T cells after yellow fever vaccination. There are 15 residues in the CDR3. CDR1 and CDR2 (germline): SGHRS, YFSETQ. V shed 3 bases and J shed 1 base, with 13 bases lying between them. Sequencing was performed on CD4+ T cells sorted from PBMCs, taken 15 days after the yellow fever booster vaccination. The V call is TRBV5-1, the J call TRBJ1-1, with D possibly being TRBD1 (5 bases). The receptor was derived from a man aged 18-30 years who received the YFV17D yellow fever vaccine. CDR3: CASSWAGTANTEAFF. CDR3 in DNA: TGCGCCAGCAGCTGGGCCGGGACGGCGAACACTGAAGCTTTCTTT.